The 24 T cell receptor beta chains below come from one sample, sequenced in a study of patients and donors after allogeneic stem cell transplantation. Via MiXCR, TCRdb re-called the RT-PCR reads, giving one row per CDR3 protein. The profile shows 70,000 to 75,000 distinct CDR3 sequences, 26% of them singletons. Sequenced sample: blood, either unsorted or a sorted T cell fraction (not recorded which). The receptors derive from a human donor who was either an allogeneic HSCT recipient or a stem cell or donor lymphocyte infusion donor (not recorded which). It is not recorded whose cells these are; they may come from a transplant donor.

With respect to this clonotype: At one end the junction does not follow the germline gene, possibly because of a read error. The CDR3 DNA follows: TGTGCCAGCAGTCACTCTAGAAGCAATCAGCCCCAGCATTTT. Its translation is CASSHSRSNQPQHF. The rearrangement joins TRBV6-2 or TRBV6-3 to TRBJ1-5; no firm D call. This CDR3 is built from 14 residues. Germline CDR1 reads MNHEY; CDR2 reads SVGEGT.

The chain couples TRBV29-1 to TRBJ1-2; the match to TRBD1 covers 12 bases. Germline assignment: CDR1 SQVTM and CDR2 ANQGSEA. The ends lost 6 bases at V and 8 bases at J; junction bases unmatched: 4. The CDR3 is made up of 12 amino acids. CDR3 coding DNA: TGCAGCGTATCCGGGACAGGGGGCGGCTACACCTTC. It codes for CSVSGTGGGYTF.

This CDR3 is CASSQLLTDTQYF. In nucleotides, the CDR3 is TGTGCCAGCTCACAACTCCTCACAGATACGCAGTATTTT. The rearrangement links TRBV18 to TRBJ2-3; no clear D gene. Germline V gene data show CDR1 as KGHSH and CDR2 as LQKENI. Trimming left V 4 bases short and J 2 bases short, with 7 bases between. CDR3 length: 13 residues. The variable domain in full, completed from reference TRBV18 and TRBJ2-3, reads NAGVMQNPRHLVRRRGQEARLRCSPMKGHSHVYWYRQLPEEGLKFMVYLQKENIIDESGMPKERFSAEFPKEGPSILRIQQVVRGDSAAYFCASSQLLTDTQYFGPGTRLTVL.

V and J are TRBV12-3 or TRBV12-4 and TRBJ2-7; D gene ambiguous. The CDR3 is 15 amino acids. The V end was cut by 0 bases, the J end by 3 bases, with 12 bases between. CDR3 in DNA: TGTGCCAGCAGTTTAGCGGGATCCCACCTCTACGAGCAGTACTTC. Translation: CASSLAGSHLYEQYF.

This clonotype was seen more than once but under ten times. The chain is built from TRBV29-1 and TRBJ1-2; D is unresolved. The CDR3 runs to 12 residues. V lost 7 bases and J 3 bases, leaving 12 bases between the germline ends. Germline CDR1 SQVTM, CDR2 ANQGSEA. The CDR3 DNA follows: TGCAGCGGGGGATCGTGGGACTATGGCTACACCTTC. Translated, it gives CSGGSWDYGYTF.

This clonotype appeared a few times. CDR3 loop: CASSPRFRFSDTQYF. The CDR3, as DNA: TGTGCCAGCAGCCCGCGGTTCAGGTTTTCCGATACGCAGTATTTT. This chain links TRBV11-1 with TRBJ2-3; D is uncertain. Germline assignment: CDR1 SGHAT and CDR2 FQDESV (reference sequence). Trimming removed 5 bases at V and 6 bases at J, with 18 bases between. The CDR3 runs 15 residues.

This clonotype was counted many times. The chain joins TRBV7-3 to TRBJ1-1; a weak D match, TRBD1 (5 bases). CDR3 length: 13 amino acids. CDR1 and CDR2 (germline): SGHTA, FQGTGA. Trimming pared 3 bases from V and 3 bases from J, leaving 8 bases between. Written as DNA, the CDR3 is TGTGCCAGCAGCTTCCAGGGAGACACTGAAGCTTTCTTT. Encoded protein: CASSFQGDTEAFF.

This clonotype was seen more than once but under ten times. The chain carries TRBV24-1 and TRBJ2-2; D is perhaps TRBD1 (6 bases). The CDR3 length is 15 residues. Germline loops: CDR1 KGHDR, CDR2 SFDVKD. V gave up 4 bases and J gave up 6 bases, with 14 bases separating them. The CDR3, as DNA: TGTGCCACCAGTGACCCGAGACAGGACTCCGGGGAGCTGTTTTTT. It yields the protein CATSDPRQDSGELFF.

The chain is built from TRBV6-4 and TRBJ2-7; D may match TRBD1 or TRBD2 (6 bases each). V gave up 0 bases and J gave up 0 bases, with 18 bases separating them. The CDR3 length is 18 residues. Germline CDR1 MRHNA, CDR2 SNTAGT. Written as DNA, the CDR3 is TGTGCCAGCAGTGACTCGGTGGGGGGCCAAAGGAGCTCCTACGAGCAGTACTTC. Amino acids: CASSDSVGGQRSSYEQYF.

Only a few counts were recorded for this clonotype. CDR3 in amino acids: CSARHLGHPSGNTIYF. The CDR3 DNA follows: TGCAGTGCTAGACACCTGGGACACCCCTCTGGAAACACCATATATTTT. This chain links TRBV20-1 with TRBJ1-3, with TRBD1 as a possible D gene (6 bases). Trimming cost V 2 bases and J 0 bases, with 14 bases left between them. The length of the CDR3 is 16 residues. The germline V gene has CDR1 DFQATT and CDR2 SNEGSKA (reference sequence).

V usage is TRBV4-3 and J usage is TRBJ2-7; D not resolved. Germline loops: CDR1 LGHNA, CDR2 YSLEER. Trimming stripped 0 bases from V and 2 bases from J, with 11 bases between. CDR3 length equals 15 residues. The CDR3 is CASSQDRGLPYEQYF. The DNA of the CDR3 is TGCGCCAGCAGCCAAGATCGTGGGCTACCCTACGAGCAGTACTTC.

V usage is TRBV28 and J usage is TRBJ1-1; TRBD1 matches at 7 bases. The CDR3 is 14 residues long. Germline V CDR1 and CDR2: MDHEN, SYDVKM. With V trimmed by 6 bases and J by 2 bases, 6 bases remained unmatched. The CDR3 reads CASRTTGDNTEAFF. The CDR3 DNA reads TGTGCCAGCAGGACAACAGGGGACAACACTGAAGCTTTCTTT.

The chain combines TRBV12-3 or TRBV12-4 with TRBJ1-2; tentatively, D is TRBD1 (5 bases). V was trimmed by 4 bases and J by 6 bases, leaving 21 bases between them. The CDR3 has 16 amino acids. Here the CDR3 DNA reads TGTGCCAGCAGTTCCAATACGCGAGGCAGGGTGCATGGCTACACCTTC. Protein product: CASSSNTRGRVHGYTF.

A few counts support this clonotype. This sequence joins TRBV5-6 and TRBJ2-7; 9 nucleotides line up with TRBD1. V lost 4 bases and J lost 2; bases outside the gene matches: 7. The CDR3 contains 15 residues. Per the germline V gene, CDR1 is SGHDT and CDR2 is YYEEEE. The CDR3 here is CASSRPGQGTYEQYF. For the CDR3, the DNA is TGTGCCAGCAGCCGCCCGGGACAGGGTACCTACGAGCAGTACTTC.

The chain carries TRBV29-1 and TRBJ2-1, with 9 bases matching TRBD2. This CDR3 has 13 residues. J was trimmed by 5 bases and V by 5 bases; bases with no gene match: 4. Germline V CDR1 and CDR2: SQVTM, ANQGSEA. DNA of the CDR3: TGCAGCGTTCGGCGACTAGCGGACAATGAGCAGTTCTTC. Encoded protein: CSVRRLADNEQFF.

In its sample, this clonotype was seen a few times. V is TRBV4-1 and J is TRBJ1-5, with no clear D. The length of the CDR3 is 17 residues. The V and J ends lost 1 base and 3 bases respectively, with 16 bases between them. Per the germline V gene, CDR1 is MGHRA and CDR2 is YSYEKL. The CDR3 coding sequence is TGCGCCAGCAGCCAAGTGTTTACACCGGGCTACAATCAGCCCCAGCATTTT. It yields the protein CASSQVFTPGYNQPQHF.

In this sample, this clonotype turned up many times. The chain carries TRBV5-1 and TRBJ1-4; weak D call: TRBD1 (5 bases). Deletions cut 0 bases from V and 6 bases from J, with 21 bases between. The CDR3 length is 18 residues. Per the germline V gene, CDR1 is SGHRS and CDR2 is YFSETQ. The CDR3 region is CASSLARGIRDGDEKLFF. CDR3 DNA sequence: TGCGCCAGCAGCTTGGCCCGCGGTATCAGGGACGGCGATGAAAAACTGTTTTTT.

This clonotype has a handful of counts. The rearrangement uses TRBV20-1 and TRBJ2-7; 7 bases line up with TRBD1. Germline assignment: CDR1 DFQATT and CDR2 SNEGSKA (reference sequence). With 5 bases clipped from V and 3 bases from J, the junction kept 1 base outside the gene matches. This CDR3 region has 11 residues. Written as DNA, the CDR3 is TGCAGTGCTCGGGACAGCTACGAGCAGTACTTC. Its translation: CSARDSYEQYF.

The chain recombines TRBV11-1 with TRBJ2-7; 7 bases agree with TRBD1. V lost 4 bases and J lost 3; bases outside the gene matches: 15. Germline CDR1 and CDR2: SGHAT and FQDESV (reference sequence). This CDR3 region has 17 residues. The CDR3: CASSSPHAGTAYYEQYF. The CDR3 nucleotides are TGTGCCAGCAGCTCACCTCACGCCGGGACAGCGTACTACGAGCAGTACTTC.

This clonotype was detected ten times or more. The rearrangement links TRBV12-3 or TRBV12-4 to TRBJ1-1; 9 nucleotides agree with TRBD1. This CDR3 spans 14 amino acids. The ends lost 5 bases at V and 5 bases at J; junction bases unmatched: 6. The CDR3 DNA is TGTGCCAGCAGTAACAACAGGGGGCGAACTGAAGCTTTCTTT. Encoded protein: CASSNNRGRTEAFF.

This clonotype was recorded a few times. The chain has TRBV6-2 or TRBV6-3 and TRBJ2-1, with a weak D call TRBD1 (6 bases). The V and J ends lost 7 bases and 4 bases respectively, with 20 bases between them. Germline V gene data show CDR1 as MNHEY and CDR2 as SVGEGT. This CDR3 region has 16 residues. The CDR3 loop reads CASNLFRTAGYNEQFF. The DNA for the CDR3 is TGTGCCAGCAACCTTTTTAGGACAGCCGGTTACAATGAGCAGTTCTTC.

This clonotype has a handful of counts. The CDR3 loop reads CASEEGNTGELFF. The CDR3 DNA reads TGTGCCAGCGAGGAGGGGAACACCGGGGAGCTGTTTTTT. V and J are TRBV6-1 and TRBJ2-2; tentatively, D is TRBD2 (6 bases). V was shortened by 8 bases and J by 1 base, with 8 bases between the two germline ends. The CDR3 has 13 amino acids. Germline CDR1 is MNHNS and CDR2 is SASEGT.

The V call is TRBV7-9, the J call TRBJ2-7; D gene unclear. CDR1 and CDR2 (germline): SEHNR, FQNEAQ (reference sequence). Trimming left V 1 base short and J 4 bases short, with 8 bases between. The CDR3 has 13 residues. CDR3 nucleotide sequence: TGTGCCAGCAGCTTAGATGGCGTTTACGAGCAGTACTTC. Residues: CASSLDGVYEQYF.

Only a few counts were recorded for this clonotype. This sequence joins TRBV10-3 and TRBJ1-5; D is uncertain. Germline CDR1 reads ENHRY; CDR2 reads SYGVKD. This CDR3 comprises 14 residues. V gave up 2 bases and J gave up 7 bases, with 12 bases separating them. CDR3 sequence (DNA): TGTGCCATCAGTGAGGGTGGGATAGGACAGCCCCAGCATTTT. It codes for CAISEGGIGQPQHF.